The T cell receptor beta chain described here comes from a study of T-cell memory formation after mild COVID-19. The CDR3 totals 16 residues. Germline V CDR1 and CDR2: SNHLY, FYNNEI. After removal of 0 bases from V and 3 bases from J, the junction contained 4 bases not matched to a gene. Remarks on this clonotype: Antigen unknown.

TCRdb passed the 5' RACE reads through MiXCR, listing each CDR3 protein once. The sample has about 560,000 distinct CDR3 sequences, 17% seen once. Study findings and constraints: Clones contracting across day 15 to 85 had a balanced CD4/CD8 profile; later expanding clones leaned CD4+. Pre-infection memory carried some responding clones, suggesting that cross-reactive memory joined.

Sequencing used PBMCs or a T cell subset sorted from them (not recorded which). This clonotype was obtained from an adult woman who had mild COVID-19 (a few samples of this study predate the infection). Cell type and time point are not known. The chain carries TRBV2 and TRBJ2-3; 9 bases fit TRBD1. The CDR3 DNA reads TGTGCCAGCAGTGAAGCGAGGGACAGGGTTACAGATACGCAGTATTTT. Translating gives CASSEARDRVTDTQYF.